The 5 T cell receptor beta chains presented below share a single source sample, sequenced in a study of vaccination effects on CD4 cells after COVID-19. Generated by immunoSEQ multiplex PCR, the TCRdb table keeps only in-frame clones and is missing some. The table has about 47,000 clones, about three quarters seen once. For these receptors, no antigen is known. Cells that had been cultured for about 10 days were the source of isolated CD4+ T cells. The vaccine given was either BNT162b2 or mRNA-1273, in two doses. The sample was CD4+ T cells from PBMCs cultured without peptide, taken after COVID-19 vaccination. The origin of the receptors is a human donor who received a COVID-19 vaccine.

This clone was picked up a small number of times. CDR3 coding DNA: TGTGCCAGCAGCATAAGCGGCACAGATACGCAGTATTTT. It specifies CASSISGTDTQYF. This sequence joins TRBV7-9 and TRBJ2-3; unclear D gene. The CDR3 is made up of 13 amino acids. V was pared by 5 bases and J by 1 base, with 7 bases between. The germline V gene has CDR1 SEHNR and CDR2 FQNEAQ (reference sequence).

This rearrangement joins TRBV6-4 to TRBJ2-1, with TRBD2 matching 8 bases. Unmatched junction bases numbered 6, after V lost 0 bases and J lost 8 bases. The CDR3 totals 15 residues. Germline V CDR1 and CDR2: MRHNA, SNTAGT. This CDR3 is CASSDSAGGSHEQFF. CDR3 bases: TGTGCCAGCAGTGACTCGGCGGGAGGAAGCCATGAGCAGTTCTTC.

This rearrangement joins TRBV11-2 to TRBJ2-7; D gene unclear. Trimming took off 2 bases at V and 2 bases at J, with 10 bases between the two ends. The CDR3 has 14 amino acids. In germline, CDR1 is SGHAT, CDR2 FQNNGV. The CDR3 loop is CASSLWDSTYEQYF. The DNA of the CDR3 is TGTGCCAGCAGCTTATGGGATAGCACCTACGAGCAGTACTTC.

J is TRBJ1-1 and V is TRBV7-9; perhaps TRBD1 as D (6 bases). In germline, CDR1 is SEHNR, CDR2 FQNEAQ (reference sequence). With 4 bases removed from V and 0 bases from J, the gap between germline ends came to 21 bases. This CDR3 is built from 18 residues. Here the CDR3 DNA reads TGTGCCAGCAGCTCCAACTTACTGCAGGGGCGCCTGAACACTGAAGCTTTCTTT. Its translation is CASSSNLLQGRLNTEAFF.

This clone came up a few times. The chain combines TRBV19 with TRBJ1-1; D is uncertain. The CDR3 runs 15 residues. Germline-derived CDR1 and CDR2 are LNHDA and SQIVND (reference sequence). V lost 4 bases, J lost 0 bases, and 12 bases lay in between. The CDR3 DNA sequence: TGTGCCAGTAGTACACCCGGACTGATGAACACTGAAGCTTTCTTT. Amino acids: CASSTPGLMNTEAFF.